This T cell receptor beta chain stems from a study of blood T cell repertoires in COVID-19. Study context: Samples taken during acute and convalescent COVID-19 were collected in the United States, Italy and Spain. The analysed material was cDNA or gDNA that came from T cells, B-cell-depleted T cells, or PBMCs.

Source study methods: Estimation of nucleated cell counts was performed using reference gene primer amplification. Clones were read by immunoSEQ multiplex PCR, and TCRdb kept only the in-frame ones, dropping some. Clone size and the V and J calls come from that table; the DNA yielded D and trimming. Among tens of thousands of clones listed, over 70% were seen once. A total of 15 residues make up the CDR3, ends included. About this clone: The DNA is left out, because the CDR3 cannot be placed on it with certainty; the CDR3 is given as TCRdb lists it.

Sequencing was carried out using peripheral blood. The V call is TRBV21-1, the J call TRBJ1-2; the D segment call TRBD1 is taken from the table without a DNA check. TRBV21-1 is termed a pseudogene. This TCR came from a man aged 50 to 60 with active COVID-19. CDR3: CASILVGAGNYGYTF.